The 14 T cell receptor beta chains given below trace back to one sample, sequenced in a study of control samples from healthy donors and cancer patients. TCRdb's copy holds only in-frame clones and misses some; the assay was immunoSEQ multiplex PCR. The sample records around 31,000 clones, approximately 94% being singletons. Sequencing was carried out using blood. All receptors derive from a man aged 60 to 69 in good health.

A single count supports this clone. The rearrangement uses TRBV6-4 and TRBJ1-2; TRBD1 matches at 10 bases. This CDR3 spans 14 amino acids. With V trimmed by 5 bases and J by 5 bases, 5 bases remained unmatched. In germline, CDR1 is MRHNA, CDR2 SNTAGT. CDR3 region: CASSRDRGYYGYTF. CDR3 bases: TGTGCCAGCAGTCGGGACAGGGGATATTATGGCTACACCTTC.

J is TRBJ1-2 and V is TRBV3-1 (or the pseudogene TRBV3-2), with 10 bases lining up with TRBD1. Germline assignment: CDR1 LGHDT and CDR2 YNNKEL (reference sequence). After removal of 1 base from V and 8 bases from J, the junction contained 7 bases not matched to a gene. The CDR3 has 15 amino acids. CDR3 coding DNA: TGTGCCAGCAGCCAAGGGACAGGGGGTTTGGAAGGCTACACCTTC. This encodes CASSQGTGGLEGYTF.

The chain is built from TRBV7-2 and TRBJ1-6; 9 positions match TRBD1. The CDR3 has 15 residues. The V gene's germline CDR1 is SGHTA and CDR2 FQGNSA. The V gene end was trimmed by 5 bases and the J gene end by 6 bases; junction bases not matched to a gene: 5. The CDR3 loop is CASSPNRGLNSPLHF. The CDR3 bases are TGTGCCAGCAGCCCTAACAGGGGGCTTAATTCACCCCTCCACTTT. Variable domain in full (rest from reference TRBV7-2 and TRBJ1-6): GAGVSQSPSNKVTEKGKDVELRCDPISGHTALYWYRQSLGQGLEFLIYFQGNSAPDKSGLPSDRFSAERTGGSVSTLTIQRTQQEDSAVYLCASSPNRGLNSPLHFGNGTRLTVT.

The chain recombines TRBV3-1 (or the pseudogene TRBV3-2) with TRBJ2-7, with a tentative D call TRBD1 (6 bases). From germline, CDR1 is LGHDT and CDR2 YNNKEL (reference sequence). This CDR3 has 15 amino acids. V lost 1 base to trimming and J lost 4 bases, with 14 bases between them. The CDR3 loop reads CASSQAPGTQYEQYF. The DNA of the CDR3 is TGTGCCAGCAGCCAAGCACCCGGGACACAATACGAGCAGTACTTC.

The rearrangement uses TRBV7-3 and TRBJ1-1; D possibly corresponds to TRBD1 (6 bases). The CDR3 has 13 residues. Germline-derived CDR1 and CDR2 are SGHTA and FQGTGA. Trimming stripped 5 bases from V and 8 bases from J, with 15 bases between. The CDR3 bases are TGTGCCAGCAGCCTGGGGGGGCAGCACGAAGCTTTCTTT. It specifies CASSLGGQHEAFF.

This clone was detected only a few times. The chain carries TRBV6-5 and TRBJ2-7; 9 positions match TRBD1. There are 14 residues in the CDR3. From germline, CDR1 is MNHEY and CDR2 SVGAGI. Germline trimming cut 4 bases from V and 7 bases from J; bases unmatched to any gene: 8. Written as DNA, the CDR3 is TGTGCCAGCAGTTTCGGACAGGGGACGGGAGAGCAGTACTTC. Protein sequence: CASSFGQGTGEQYF.

CDR3 loop: CASSHATGPPYEQYF. The CDR3 nucleotides read TGCGCCAGCAGCCACGCTACGGGACCCCCCTACGAGCAGTACTTC. The J gene is TRBJ2-7, the V gene TRBV4-1; D is possibly TRBD1 or TRBD2 (5 bases each). The CDR3 contains 15 residues. V lost 3 bases, J lost 2 bases, and 14 bases lay in between. The V gene's germline CDR1 is MGHRA and CDR2 YSYEKL.

The chain couples TRBV6-1 to TRBJ2-1; a weak D match, TRBD2 (6 bases). There are 17 residues in the CDR3. V was shortened by 2 bases and J by 1 base, with 15 bases between the two germline ends. The germline gives CDR1 MNHNS, CDR2 SASEGT. CDR3: CASSESQGGGSYNEQFF. The DNA for the CDR3 is TGTGCCAGCAGTGAATCCCAGGGAGGAGGTTCCTACAATGAGCAGTTCTTC.

The CDR3 region has the DNA TGTGCCAGTAGGCCGGGCCTTCTAAGCACAGATACGCAGTATTTT. It specifies CASRPGLLSTDTQYF. The J gene is TRBJ2-3, the V gene TRBV19; D is unresolved. The CDR3 loop spans 15 amino acids. The V gene's germline CDR1 is LNHDA and CDR2 SQIVND (reference sequence). Trimming removed 6 bases at V and 0 bases at J, with 13 bases between.

This clone was detected only once. The chain combines TRBV23-1 with TRBJ1-1; D call uncertain. TRBV23-1 carries the ORF label, with uncertain function. The germline V and J ends were trimmed by 3 bases and 0 bases, with 17 bases remaining between them. The CDR3 spans 17 residues. DNA of the CDR3: TGCGCCAGCAGTCATACGAGGATAGGAGATGTGAACACTGAAGCTTTCTTT. It specifies CASSHTRIGDVNTEAFF.

This clone turned up a few times. The genes are TRBV7-9 and TRBJ2-7; D is ambiguous. Per the germline V gene, CDR1 is SEHNR and CDR2 is FQNEAQ (reference sequence). V was clipped by 3 bases and J by 3 bases, with 6 bases between them. The CDR3 totals 12 residues. The CDR3 nucleotides are TGTGCCAGCAGCTTCCATAGCTACGAGCAGTACTTC. It translates to CASSFHSYEQYF.

The chain employs TRBV6-2 or TRBV6-3 and TRBJ2-3; D may be TRBD1 (6 bases). This CDR3 is built from 15 residues. CDR1 is MNHEY, CDR2 SVGEGT, per germline. V shed 4 bases and J shed 5 bases, with 16 bases lying between them. The CDR3 protein is CASSFGGPLRDTQYF. In DNA, the CDR3 is TGTGCCAGCAGTTTTGGGGGCCCCCTCCGAGATACGCAGTATTTT.

The J gene is TRBJ1-1, the V gene TRBV7-3, with D unclear. The V gene's germline CDR1 is SGHTA and CDR2 FQGTGA. The CDR3 has 14 amino acids. V shed 0 bases and J shed 7 bases, with 12 bases lying between them. In nucleotides, the CDR3 is TGTGCCAGCAGCTTAACCCCGGGAATCGATGAAGCTTTCTTT. Protein product: CASSLTPGIDEAFF. Variable domain in full (rest from reference TRBV7-3 and TRBJ1-1): GAGVSQTPSNKVTEKGKYVELRCDPISGHTALYWYRQSLGQGPEFLIYFQGTGAADDSGLPNDRFFAVRPEGSVSTLKIQRTERGDSAVYLCASSLTPGIDEAFFGQGTRLTVV.

The chain recombines TRBV18 with TRBJ2-5; no definite D call. The CDR3 loop spans 13 amino acids. Trimming left V 3 bases short and J 5 bases short, with 10 bases between. Per germline, CDR1 KGHSH and CDR2 LQKENI. CDR3: CASSPGPRETQYF. The CDR3 DNA sequence: TGTGCCAGCTCACCTGGCCCGCGGGAGACCCAGTACTTC.